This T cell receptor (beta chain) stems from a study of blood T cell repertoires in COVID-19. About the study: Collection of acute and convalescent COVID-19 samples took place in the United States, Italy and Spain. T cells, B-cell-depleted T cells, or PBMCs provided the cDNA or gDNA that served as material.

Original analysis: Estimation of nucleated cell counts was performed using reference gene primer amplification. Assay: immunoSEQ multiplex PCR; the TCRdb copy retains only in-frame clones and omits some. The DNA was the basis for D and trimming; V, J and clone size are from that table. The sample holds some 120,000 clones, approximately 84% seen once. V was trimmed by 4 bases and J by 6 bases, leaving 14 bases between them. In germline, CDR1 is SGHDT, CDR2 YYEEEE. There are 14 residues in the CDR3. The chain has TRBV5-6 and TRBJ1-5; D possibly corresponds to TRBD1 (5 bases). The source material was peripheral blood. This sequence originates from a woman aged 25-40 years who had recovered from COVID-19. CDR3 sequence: CASSVGRGGQPQHF. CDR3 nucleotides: TGTGCCAGCAGCGTTGGGAGGGGTGGTCAGCCCCAGCATTTT. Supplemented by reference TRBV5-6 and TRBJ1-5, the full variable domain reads DAGVTQSPTHLIKTRGQQVTLRCSPKSGHDTVSWYQQALGQGPQFIFQYYEEEERQRGNFPDRFSGHQFPNYSSELNVNALLLGDSALYLCASSVGRGGQPQHFGDGTRLSIL.